Below are 20 T cell receptor beta chains sequenced from a single sample in a study of blood T cell repertoires in COVID-19. Profiled with immunoSEQ multiplex PCR; TCRdb holds only in-frame clones, not every one. The table shows about 260,000 clones, with 83% occurring only once. The material sequenced was peripheral blood. The receptor source for this set is a woman between 45 and 65 years old who had recovered from COVID-19.

The chain is built from TRBV29-1 and TRBJ2-3; the D gene is possibly TRBD2 (6 bases). Germline V lookup: CDR1 SQVTM, CDR2 ANQGSEA. Trimming removed 6 bases from V and 2 bases from J, with 12 bases in between. The CDR3 covers 13 residues. CDR3 nucleotides: TGCAGCGTCGTCGGGGGATTCACAGATACGCAGTATTTT. This codes for CSVVGGFTDTQYF.

This clone has only one observation. The rearrangement uses TRBV28 and TRBJ2-1, with D tentatively TRBD2 (6 bases). Trimming stripped 6 bases from V and 3 bases from J, with 15 bases between. CDR1 is MDHEN and CDR2 is SYDVKM in the germline V gene. CDR3 length equals 15 residues. The CDR3 region has the DNA TGTGCCAGCAGCATCCCGGGAGTGAACTACAATGAGCAGTTCTTC. The encoded protein is CASSIPGVNYNEQFF.

The chain carries TRBV2 and TRBJ2-5, with D perhaps matching TRBD1 (6 bases). V gave up 9 bases and J gave up 6 bases, with 11 bases separating them. Germline V gene lookup returns CDR1 SNHLY and CDR2 FYNNEI. This CDR3 is 11 amino acids long. DNA of the CDR3: TGTGCCAGTCAGGGGTCAAAGACCCAGTACTTC. The encoded protein is CASQGSKTQYF. The whole variable domain, filled in from reference TRBV2 and TRBJ2-5, reads EPEVTQTPSHQVTQMGQEVILRCVPISNHLYFYWYRQILGQKVEFLVSFYNNEISEKSEIFDDQFSVERPDGSNFTLKIRSTKLEDSAMYFCASQGSKTQYFGPGTRLLVL.

The rearrangement links TRBV19 to TRBJ1-1, with unresolved D. The CDR3 sequence is 14 residues long. V lost 5 bases to trimming and J lost 0 bases, with 10 bases between them. Germline assignment: CDR1 LNHDA and CDR2 SQIVND (reference sequence). CDR3 in DNA: TGTGCCAGTAGTCCCGGAGCCATGAACACTGAAGCTTTCTTT. Protein sequence: CASSPGAMNTEAFF.

The chain has TRBV5-4 and TRBJ2-4; 8 bases map to TRBD1. V shed 4 bases and J 8 bases; nucleotides not matched to a gene: 11. Looked up from germline, CDR1 is SGHNT and CDR2 is YYREEE (reference sequence). The CDR3 spans 15 residues. CDR3 sequence reads: CASSAIGQGADIQYF. The CDR3 nucleotides read TGTGCCAGCAGCGCAATTGGACAGGGTGCAGACATTCAGTACTTC.

The chain uses TRBV2 and TRBJ1-1; TRBD1 matches 7 bases. Trimming took 6 bases from V and 1 from J; bases not matched to a gene: 5. Germline V CDR1 and CDR2: SNHLY, FYNNEI. The CDR3 has 14 residues. Here the CDR3 DNA reads TGTGCCAGCAGGGTACAGGGGCAGAACACTGAAGCTTTCTTT. Protein sequence: CASRVQGQNTEAFF. The full variable domain, completed using reference TRBV2 and TRBJ1-1, is EPEVTQTPSHQVTQMGQEVILRCVPISNHLYFYWYRQILGQKVEFLVSFYNNEISEKSEIFDDQFSVERPDGSNFTLKIRSTKLEDSAMYFCASRVQGQNTEAFFGQGTRLTVV.

This clone appeared a single time. J is TRBJ1-1 and V is TRBV19, with 8 bases matching TRBD1. The CDR3 is 14 amino acids. With V trimmed by 5 bases and J by 0 bases, 2 bases remained unmatched. Germline V gene data show CDR1 as LNHDA and CDR2 as SQIVND (reference sequence). The DNA of the CDR3 is TGTGCCAGTAGTGACAGGGGTGTGAACACTGAAGCTTTCTTT. Its translation: CASSDRGVNTEAFF.

The table lists this clone with many counts. V is TRBV6-1 and J is TRBJ1-1; possibly TRBD1 for D (6 bases). Trimming shortened V by 2 bases and J by 3 bases, and 10 bases separated the two germline ends. The CDR3 sequence is 14 residues long. Germline CDR1 MNHNS, CDR2 SASEGT. CDR3: CASSETGRDTEAFF. CDR3 DNA: TGTGCCAGCAGTGAAACAGGGAGGGACACTGAAGCTTTCTTT.

The gene calls are TRBV27 and TRBJ2-3; D remains ambiguous. Trimming removed 2 bases from V and 1 base from J, with 4 bases in between. This CDR3 is built from 13 residues. Germline V gene lookup returns CDR1 MNHEY and CDR2 SMNVEV (reference sequence). The chain's CDR3 is CASSLIGTDTQYF. The CDR3 nucleotides are TGTGCCAGCAGTTTAATCGGCACAGATACGCAGTATTTT.

This chain joins TRBV6-5 and TRBJ2-1, with D perhaps TRBD2 (6 bases). Germline CDR1 MNHEY, CDR2 SVGAGI. The CDR3 contains 11 residues. CDR3 protein: CVSRGNNEQFF. Here the CDR3 DNA reads TGTGTTTCACGGGGGAACAATGAGCAGTTCTTC.

This sequence joins TRBV5-1 and TRBJ2-5; weak D call: TRBD2 (5 bases). Trimming stripped 7 bases from V and 3 bases from J, with 13 bases between. Germline V gene data show CDR1 as SGHRS and CDR2 as YFSETQ. This CDR3 comprises 13 residues. CDR3 residues: CASRDGVEETQYF. In DNA, the CDR3 is TGCGCCAGCCGCGACGGGGTGGAAGAGACCCAGTACTTC. Full variable domain (remainder filled in from reference TRBV5-1 and TRBJ2-5): KAGVTQTPRYLIKTRGQQVTLSCSPISGHRSVSWYQQTPGQGLQFLFEYFSETQRNKGNFPGRFSGRQFSNSRSEMNVSTLELGDSALYLCASRDGVEETQYFGPGTRLLVL.

This clone was detected once. The chain recombines TRBV6-1 with TRBJ2-7; weak D call: TRBD1 (5 bases). V gave up 2 bases and J gave up 1 base, with 21 bases separating them. The CDR3 contains 18 residues. CDR1 and CDR2 from the germline V gene are MNHNS and SASEGT. The chain's CDR3 is CASSETHPVAGISYEQYF. The CDR3 DNA reads as TGTGCCAGCAGTGAAACCCACCCGGTGGCAGGGATATCCTACGAGCAGTACTTC.

The V and J genes are TRBV4-3 and TRBJ2-3; D is ambiguous. The CDR3 runs to 15 residues. Germline CDR1 LGHNA, CDR2 YSLEER. V was trimmed by 1 base and J by 0 bases, leaving 8 bases between them. CDR3 nucleotides: TGCGCCAGCAGCCAAGGAGTGATTAGCACAGATACGCAGTATTTT. Protein: CASSQGVISTDTQYF.

V usage is TRBV28 and J usage is TRBJ2-2, with D perhaps matching TRBD1 (5 bases). Trimming took off 5 bases at V and 11 bases at J, with 21 bases between the two ends. The CDR3 has 15 residues. Looked up from germline, CDR1 is MDHEN and CDR2 is SYDVKM. The CDR3 DNA follows: TGTGCCAGCAGTCCAAACACAGGCGGTTGGCCCGAGCTGTTTTTT. Translating it yields CASSPNTGGWPELFF.

The chain joins TRBV5-4 to TRBJ2-7; D possibly corresponds to TRBD2 (6 bases). The germline gives CDR1 SGHNT, CDR2 YYREEE (reference sequence). The CDR3 has 14 residues. Trimming took 4 bases from V and 4 from J, leaving 15 bases between them. The CDR3 DNA reads TGTGCCAGCAGCCCCCTAGGAGGGCGGTACGAGCAGTACTTC. Protein: CASSPLGGRYEQYF.

The chain employs TRBV6-2 or TRBV6-3 and TRBJ1-5, with a tentative D call TRBD1 (6 bases). The CDR3 loop spans 15 amino acids. V was trimmed by 4 bases and J by 2 bases, leaving 12 bases between them. Germline CDR1 is MNHEY and CDR2 is SVGEGT. As DNA, the CDR3 is TGTGCCAGCAGTTCGGGGGGCAGCCGCAATCAGCCCCAGCATTTT. The encoded protein is CASSSGGSRNQPQHF.

The chain is built from TRBV27 and TRBJ2-7; possible D gene TRBD2, 6 bases. V gave up 5 bases and J gave up 0 bases, with 17 bases separating them. Germline values: CDR1 MNHEY, CDR2 SMNVEV (reference sequence). This CDR3 is 16 amino acids long. The CDR3 DNA sequence: TGTGCCAGCAGTCGGGGACGTGAGGACTACTCCTACGAGCAGTACTTC. Its protein product is CASSRGREDYSYEQYF.

This chain joins TRBV7-6 and TRBJ2-1; 7 bases are shared with TRBD2. Germline trimming cut 0 bases from V and 6 bases from J; bases unmatched to any gene: 20. CDR3 size: 20 residues. CDR1 is SGHVS, CDR2 FNYEAQ, per germline. The CDR3 protein is CASSLARRSLGGSLVNEQFF. The CDR3 nucleotides are TGTGCCAGCAGCTTAGCCAGAAGGTCTCTCGGCGGGAGCCTGGTCAATGAGCAGTTCTTC.

The chain is built from TRBV6-5 and TRBJ1-2; 7 positions agree with TRBD1. The V gene's germline CDR1 is MNHEY and CDR2 SVGAGI. V dropped 5 bases and J dropped 8; count of bases not matched to a gene: 11. The CDR3 spans 14 residues. This chain's CDR3 is CASSPGTGVVGYTF. The DNA for the CDR3 is TGTGCCAGCAGTCCCGGAACAGGGGTTGTGGGCTACACCTTC.

The count of this clone is one. The chain joins TRBV6-1 to TRBJ2-7; TRBD2 is a possible D gene (6 bases). V was trimmed by 4 bases and J by 0 bases, leaving 16 bases between them. The CDR3 consists of 16 residues. Germline V gene lookup returns CDR1 MNHNS and CDR2 SASEGT. The CDR3 here is CASSVLGGYGSYEQYF. CDR3 nucleotide sequence: TGTGCCAGCAGTGTTTTAGGAGGGTACGGCTCCTACGAGCAGTACTTC.